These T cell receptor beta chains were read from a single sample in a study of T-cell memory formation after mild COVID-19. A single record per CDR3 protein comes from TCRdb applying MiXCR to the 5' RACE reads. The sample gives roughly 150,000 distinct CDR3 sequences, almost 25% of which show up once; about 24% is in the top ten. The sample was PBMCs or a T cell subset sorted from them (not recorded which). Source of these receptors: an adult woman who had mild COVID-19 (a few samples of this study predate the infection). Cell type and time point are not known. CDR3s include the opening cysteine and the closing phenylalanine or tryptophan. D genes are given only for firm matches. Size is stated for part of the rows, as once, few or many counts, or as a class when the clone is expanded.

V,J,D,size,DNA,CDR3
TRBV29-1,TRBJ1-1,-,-,TGCAGCGTTGCGGAAGGCACTGAAGCTTTCTTT,CSVAEGTEAFF
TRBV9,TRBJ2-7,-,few,TGTGCCAGCAGCGACCCACGGAGCTACGAGCAGTACTTC,CASSDPRSYEQYF
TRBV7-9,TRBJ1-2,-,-,TGTGCCAGCAGCTTAGGTGGGACCCTCTATGGCTACACCTTC,CASSLGGTLYGYTF
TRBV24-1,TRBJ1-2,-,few,TGTGCCACCAGTGATTCCCGTTACGGGAGCTATGGCTACACCTTC,CATSDSRYGSYGYTF
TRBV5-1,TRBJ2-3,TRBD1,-,TGCGCCAGCAGCTTCGGACAGGCCAGCACAGATACGCAGTATTTT,CASSFGQASTDTQYF
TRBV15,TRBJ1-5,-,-,TGTGCCACCACCCTGACAGACAATCAGCCCCAGCATTTT,CATTLTDNQPQHF
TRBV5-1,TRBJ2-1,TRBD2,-,TGCGCCAGCAGTGATCATGGCGGGGGAAACTACAATGAGCAGTTCTTC,CASSDHGGGNYNEQFF
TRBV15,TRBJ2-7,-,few,TGTGCCACCAGCAGAGAAGGGTACGAGCAGTACTTC,CATSREGYEQYF
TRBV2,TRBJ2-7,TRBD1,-,TGTGCCAGAGGAAAGGGGGCATACGAGCAGTACTTC,CARGKGAYEQYF
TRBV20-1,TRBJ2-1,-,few,TGCAGTGCTAGAGATGAAGATATAGGGGATCACCTTTGGAATGAGCAGTTCTTC,CSARDEDIGDHLWNEQFF
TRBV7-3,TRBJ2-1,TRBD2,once,TGTGCCAGCTTTGACCAGGAAGCGGGGTCTCCCAATGAGCAGTTCTTC,CASFDQEAGSPNEQFF
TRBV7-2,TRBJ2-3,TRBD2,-,TGTGCCAGCAGCTCCGGACTAGCGGGGGTTGATACGCAGTATTTT,CASSSGLAGVDTQYF
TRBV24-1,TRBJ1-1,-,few,TGTGCCACCAGTGACTCTTCAGAGAACACTGAAGCTTTCTTT,CATSDSSENTEAFF
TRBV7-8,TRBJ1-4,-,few,TGTGCCAGCAGCTTAGCCATCAGGAACCTAAAACCAACTAATGAAAAACTGTTTTTT,CASSLAIRNLKPTNEKLFF
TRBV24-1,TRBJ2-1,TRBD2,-,TGTGCCACCAGTGCGGCGGGAGGCTACAATGAGCAGTTCTTC,CATSAAGGYNEQFF
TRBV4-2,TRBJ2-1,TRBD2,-,TGTGCCAGCAGCCAAGTTGAAAGCGGGGGGGACGATGAGCAGTTCTTC,CASSQVESGGDDEQFF
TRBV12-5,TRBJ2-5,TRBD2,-,TGTGCTAGTGCTCCGGGGGGACAAGAGACCCAGTACTTC,CASAPGGQETQYF
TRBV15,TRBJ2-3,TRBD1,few,TGTGCCACCAGCAGGGCGACAGGGTCCACAGATACGCAGTATTTT,CATSRATGSTDTQYF
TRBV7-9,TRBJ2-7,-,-,TGTGCCAGCAGCGGGGGGCCGTCCTACGAGCAGTACTTC,CASSGGPSYEQYF
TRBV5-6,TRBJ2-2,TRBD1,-,TGTGCCAGCAGCTGGGACCGGGACAGGGTGAACGGGGAGCTGTTTTTT,CASSWDRDRVNGELFF
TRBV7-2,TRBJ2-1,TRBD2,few,TGTGCCAGCAGCTCCGGGACTAGCGGGTCCTACAATGAGCAGTTCTTC,CASSSGTSGSYNEQFF
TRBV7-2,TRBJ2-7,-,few,TGTGCCAGCGTTCGAGGGGCCTACGAGCAGTACTTC,CASVRGAYEQYF
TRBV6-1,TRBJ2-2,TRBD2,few,TGTGCCAGCGGTCCGGCAGGGAGGGTAACCGGGGAGCTGTTTTTT,CASGPAGRVTGELFF
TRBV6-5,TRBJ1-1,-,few,TGTGCCAGCAGTTACGACCCTAACCCTATCCGGGACACCTTAACGAACACTGAAGCTTTCTTT,CASSYDPNPIRDTLTNTEAFF
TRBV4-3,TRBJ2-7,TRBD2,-,TGCGCCAGCAGCCAAGATCCTAGCGGTTACGAGCAGTACTTC,CASSQDPSGYEQYF
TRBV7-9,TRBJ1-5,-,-,TGTGCCAGCAGCTTAGATGGAGAGTATAGCAATCAGCCCCAGCATTTT,CASSLDGEYSNQPQHF
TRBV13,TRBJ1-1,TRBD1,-,TGTGCCAGCAGGGGACAGGGGGCTAATGAAGCTTTCTTT,CASRGQGANEAFF
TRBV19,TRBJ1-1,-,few,TGTGCCAGTAGTGTCTGGGAGAACACTGAAGCTTTCTTT,CASSVWENTEAFF
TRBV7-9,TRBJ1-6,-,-,TGTGCCAGCAGCTTACCTCCGGGAATCTTATTTCGCAATTCACCCCTCCACTTT,CASSLPPGILFRNSPLHF
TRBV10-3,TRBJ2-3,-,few,TGTGCCATCAGAGAAACACAGGGCCCGGCCATCGATACGCAGTATTTT,CAIRETQGPAIDTQYF
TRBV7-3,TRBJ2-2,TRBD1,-,TGTGCCAGCAGCACCCGGGACAGATACACCGGGGAGCTGTTTTTT,CASSTRDRYTGELFF
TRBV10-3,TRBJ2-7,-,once,TGTGCCATCAGTGAGGGAGGACAGAGTTTTAACGAGCAGTACTTC,CAISEGGQSFNEQYF
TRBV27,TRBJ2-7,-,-,TGTGCCAGCAGTTTATCGTTCTCCTACGAGCAGTACTTC,CASSLSFSYEQYF
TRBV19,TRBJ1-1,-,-,TGTGCCAGTAGTATAGTTGGGGGGCCGAACACTGAAGCTTTCTTT,CASSIVGGPNTEAFF
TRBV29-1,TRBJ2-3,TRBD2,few,TGCAGCGTTGAAGATCAGCGGGGGAACACAGATACGCAGTATTTT,CSVEDQRGNTDTQYF
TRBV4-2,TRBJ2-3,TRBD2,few,TGTGCCAGCAGCCCATCTGGCGGGGGGGCCGAAGATACGCAGTATTTT,CASSPSGGGAEDTQYF
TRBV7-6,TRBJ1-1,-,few,TGTGCCAGCAGCTTAGGTGGAGGGGCTGAAGCTTTCTTT,CASSLGGGAEAFF
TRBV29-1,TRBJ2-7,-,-,TGCAGCGTGGCAGGGGTTCCCAGCTCCTACGAGCAGTACTTC,CSVAGVPSSYEQYF
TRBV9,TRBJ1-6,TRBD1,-,TGTGCCAGCAGACAGGGGGGGATTGATCCCCTCCACTTT,CASRQGGIDPLHF
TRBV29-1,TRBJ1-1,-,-,TGCAGCGCTGGGTACGGGGGCGGCACTGAAGCTTTCTTT,CSAGYGGGTEAFF
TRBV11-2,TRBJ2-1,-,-,TGTGCCAGCAGCCCATCCGGGATTAGCTCCTACAATGAGCAGTTCTTC,CASSPSGISSYNEQFF
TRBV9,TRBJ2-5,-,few,TGTGCCAGCAGCGTAGGTCGCGGGATACGGGAGACCCAGTACTTC,CASSVGRGIRETQYF
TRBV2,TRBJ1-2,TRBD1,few,TGTGCCAGCAGTGATCGGACGGACAGGGGTAGCTATGGCTACACCTTC,CASSDRTDRGSYGYTF
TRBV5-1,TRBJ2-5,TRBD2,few,TGCGCCAGCAGCTCGGGACTAGAAGAAGAGACCCAGTACTTC,CASSSGLEEETQYF
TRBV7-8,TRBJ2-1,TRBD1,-,TGTGCCAGCAGCGCCGGGACAGGGGTGGATGAGCAGTTCTTC,CASSAGTGVDEQFF
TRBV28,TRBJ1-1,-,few,TGTGCCAGCAGCGGGCAGGTCGTTTTCTTT,CASSGQVVFF
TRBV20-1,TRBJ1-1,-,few,TGCAGTGCTAGAGTCGGTTATCCCGGGATTATGAACACTGAAGCTTTCTTT,CSARVGYPGIMNTEAFF
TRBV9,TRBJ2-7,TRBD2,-,TGTGCCAGCAGCGTAGTAGGAGGACTAGCGGGAGCGGGTGAGCAGTACTTC,CASSVVGGLAGAGEQYF